The next 27 T cell receptor beta chains were all read from a single sample in a study of blood T cell repertoires in COVID-19. Sequenced by immunoSEQ multiplex PCR; TCRdb stores in-frame clones only, minus some. In the table there are around 50,000 clones, approximately 87% of which are singletons. Sequencing input: peripheral blood. Receptors originate from a human donor in a cohort sampled during active COVID-19.

As DNA, the CDR3 is TGTGCCAGCAGCAGAATAAGCAACACTGAAGCTTTCTTT. Translated: CASSRISNTEAFF. The rearrangement links TRBV6-2 or TRBV6-3 to TRBJ1-1; no reliable D call. Trimming took off 6 bases at V and 2 bases at J, with 10 bases between the two ends. CDR3 size: 13 residues. CDR1 and CDR2 (germline): MNHEY, SVGEGT.

The chain carries TRBV18 and TRBJ2-2, with TRBD1 as a possible D gene (6 bases). From germline, CDR1 is KGHSH and CDR2 LQKENI. The CDR3 contains 15 residues. The V end lost 1 base, the J end lost 0 bases, and 6 bases lay between the germline ends. The CDR3 DNA is TGTGCCAGCTCACCACGGACAGCGAACACCGGGGAGCTGTTTTTT. Its protein is CASSPRTANTGELFF.

The V gene is TRBV7-9, the J gene TRBJ1-2, with 11 bases aligning to TRBD1. J lost 7 bases, V lost 0 bases, and 4 bases had no gene match. Germline values: CDR1 SEHNR, CDR2 FQNEAQ (reference sequence). This CDR3 is 15 amino acids long. The CDR3 DNA reads TGTGCCAGCAGCTTAGCGGACAGGGGGCTCGTTGGCTACACCTTC. Protein: CASSLADRGLVGYTF. The full variable domain, its missing parts supplied by reference TRBV7-9 and TRBJ1-2, is DTGVSQNPRHKITKRGQNVTFRCDPISEHNRLYWYRQTLGQGPEFLTYFQNEAQLEKSRLLSDRFSAERPKGSFSTLEIQRTEQGDSAMYLCASSLADRGLVGYTFGSGTRLTVV.

This clone was seen a few times. V gene TRBV24-1 combines with J gene TRBJ1-5; no clear D gene. V was clipped by 4 bases and J by 7 bases, with 10 bases between them. The CDR3 spans 13 residues. CDR1 is KGHDR, CDR2 SFDVKD, per germline. This CDR3 reads CATSEDGVQPQHF. In DNA form, the CDR3 reads TGTGCCACCAGTGAAGACGGAGTCCAGCCCCAGCATTTT.

This clone occurred a few times. The V and J genes are TRBV19 and TRBJ1-2; possible D gene TRBD1, 5 bases. The CDR3 consists of 15 residues. V lost 3 bases and J 4 bases, leaving 15 bases between the germline ends. Germline V gives CDR1 LNHDA, CDR2 SQIVND (reference sequence). Here the CDR3 DNA reads TGTGCCAGTAGTATCGCCCCAGGGTCCAGCTATGGCTACACCTTC. It translates to CASSIAPGSSYGYTF.

The chain employs TRBV7-2 and TRBJ1-6; 7 positions agree with TRBD1. Germline values: CDR1 SGHTA, CDR2 FQGNSA. V shed 6 bases, J shed 4 bases, and the junction held 12 bases outside the gene matches. The CDR3 totals 17 residues. The CDR3 DNA is TGTGCCAGCAGTCTAGGGGGCGCGGGTCGGTATAATTCACCCCTCCACTTT. It codes for CASSLGGAGRYNSPLHF.

The chain employs TRBV27 and TRBJ2-3; D unclear. The CDR3 contains 13 residues. V was trimmed by 5 bases and J by 2 bases, leaving 8 bases between them. The germline V gene has CDR1 MNHEY and CDR2 SMNVEV (reference sequence). The CDR3 DNA is TGTGCCAGCAGTCCCACAGACACAGATACGCAGTATTTT. Translated: CASSPTDTDTQYF.

The rearrangement joins TRBV19 to TRBJ1-5; D unclear. The length of the CDR3 is 15 residues. In germline, CDR1 is LNHDA, CDR2 SQIVND (reference sequence). The ends were cut back, 4 bases at V and 0 bases at J, with 10 bases in the middle. This CDR3 reads CASSTPGNSNQPQHF. The CDR3, as DNA: TGTGCCAGTAGTACCCCGGGAAATAGCAATCAGCCCCAGCATTTT.

The chain uses TRBV5-1 and TRBJ1-1; 10 bases line up with TRBD1. The length of the CDR3 is 13 residues. From germline, CDR1 is SGHRS and CDR2 YFSETQ. Trimming cost V 0 bases and J 12 bases; bases outside gene matches: 5. For the CDR3, the DNA is TGCGCCAGCAGCTTGGAGGGGACAGGGGCACCTTTCTTT. This sequence encodes CASSLEGTGAPFF.

J is TRBJ2-1 and V is TRBV9, with 10 bases aligning to TRBD2. The CDR3 loop spans 17 amino acids. Germline loops: CDR1 SGDLS, CDR2 YYNGEE. Trimming removed 3 bases from V and 4 bases from J; junction bases left unmatched: 10. The CDR3 DNA reads as TGTGCCAGCAGCGGATCTAGCGGGGGCCTAAGTTACAATGAGCAGTTCTTC. Its protein product is CASSGSSGGLSYNEQFF.

The CDR3 nucleotides read TGTGCCAGCATGCGGGACAGGGATGTGGGGGAGCTGTTTTTT. Translation: CASMRDRDVGELFF. The rearrangement joins TRBV6-5 to TRBJ2-2; 9 nucleotides match TRBD1. This CDR3 region has 14 residues. V gave up 7 bases and J gave up 8 bases; unmatched junction bases: 8. Germline-derived CDR1 and CDR2 are MNHEY and SVGAGI.

This clone was found once. This chain joins TRBV5-1 and TRBJ2-1, with 8 bases identical to TRBD1. Germline loops: CDR1 SGHRS, CDR2 YFSETQ. V trimming: 1 base; J trimming: 5 bases; junction bases outside the gene matches: 8. CDR3 length: 16 residues. The CDR3 loop is CASSLLDRAWNNEQFF. The DNA of the CDR3 is TGCGCCAGCAGCTTGTTGGACAGGGCTTGGAACAATGAGCAGTTCTTC.

This clone appeared a few times. The chain joins TRBV10-2 to TRBJ1-1; 11 positions match TRBD1. This CDR3 has 13 amino acids. The V and J ends lost 5 bases and 11 bases, in that order; junction bases with no gene match: 7. Germline V gives CDR1 WSHSY, CDR2 SAAADI. The CDR3 spells CASSRGQGVSAFF. The DNA for the CDR3 is TGCGCCAGCAGTCGGGGACAGGGGGTCTCGGCTTTCTTT.

The chain recombines TRBV10-2 with TRBJ2-7; possibly TRBD1 for D (5 bases). Germline-derived CDR1 and CDR2 are WSHSY and SAAADI. Trimming took off 0 bases at V and 2 bases at J, with 8 bases between the two ends. The CDR3 totals 14 residues. Here the CDR3 reads CASSESGRTYEQYF. CDR3 bases: TGCGCCAGCAGTGAGTCGGGGCGCACCTACGAGCAGTACTTC.

The chain links TRBV28 to TRBJ1-1; a weak D match, TRBD1 (6 bases). There are 12 residues in the CDR3. CDR1 MDHEN and CDR2 SYDVKM come from the germline V gene. V lost 7 bases and J lost 4, with 10 bases in between. CDR3 bases: TGTGCCAGCAAAATCAGGGGCACTGAAGCTTTCTTT. Translating gives CASKIRGTEAFF.

The rearrangement uses TRBV6-5 and TRBJ2-7; a possible D gene is TRBD2 (6 bases). Germline lookup yields CDR1 MNHEY and CDR2 SVGAGI. CDR3 length: 13 residues. V shed 4 bases and J shed 4 bases, with 11 bases lying between them. The CDR3 DNA sequence: TGTGCCAGCAGTTGGGGCGGGGAGTACGAGCAGTACTTC. Translation gives CASSWGGEYEQYF.

J is TRBJ2-1 and V is TRBV29-1; D is perhaps TRBD2 (5 bases). Trimming left V 2 bases short and J 7 bases short, with 18 bases between. CDR1 and CDR2 from the germline V gene are SQVTM and ANQGSEA. The CDR3 totals 15 residues. CDR3 in DNA: TGCAGCGTTGAAATATCGGGGTCGGGGTGGAATGAGCAGTTCTTC. It yields the protein CSVEISGSGWNEQFF.

The V and J genes are TRBV3-1 (or the pseudogene TRBV3-2) and TRBJ1-3; 7 nucleotides agree with TRBD1. Germline assignment: CDR1 LGHDT and CDR2 YNNKEL (reference sequence). CDR3 size: 13 residues. With V trimmed by 4 bases and J by 6 bases, 3 bases remained unmatched. CDR3 sequence (DNA): TGTGCCAGCAGCCGCAGGGGGGAAAACACCATATATTTT. The encoded protein is CASSRRGENTIYF.

This clone has a handful of counts. This chain uses TRBV2 with TRBJ2-3; 11 bases map to TRBD2. Trimming removed 5 bases from V and 14 bases from J; junction bases left unmatched: 6. This CDR3 is 12 amino acids long. Per germline, CDR1 SNHLY and CDR2 FYNNEI. CDR3 region: CASSLLAGAPYF. CDR3 nucleotide sequence: TGTGCCAGCAGTTTACTAGCGGGGGCTCCGTATTTT.

The chain links TRBV7-9 to TRBJ2-2; the match to TRBD2 covers 9 bases. The CDR3 spans 15 residues. In germline, CDR1 is SEHNR, CDR2 FQNEAQ (reference sequence). J was trimmed by 4 bases and V by 11 bases; bases with no gene match: 11. The CDR3: CAQGTAGGRTGELFF. CDR3 bases: TGTGCCCAGGGGACGGCGGGGGGGCGCACCGGGGAGCTGTTTTTT.

This clone was seen only once. CDR3 loop: CASTTGENEQFF. CDR3 DNA: TGTGCCAGCACGACAGGGGAGAATGAGCAGTTCTTC. The chain employs TRBV27 and TRBJ2-1; 8 nucleotides line up with TRBD1. Germline V CDR1 and CDR2: MNHEY, SMNVEV (reference sequence). J gave up 7 bases and V 7 bases, and 3 bases lay outside the gene matches. This CDR3 region has 12 residues.

This clone was detected once. The chain combines TRBV10-3 with TRBJ1-4; TRBD1 matches at 7 bases. The CDR3 runs 14 residues. The germline CDR1 and CDR2 sequences are ENHRY and SYGVKD. V lost 7 bases to trimming and J lost 3 bases; unmatched junction nucleotides: 5. Here the CDR3 reads CAIKAGQPNEKLFF. The CDR3 DNA sequence: TGTGCCATCAAGGCGGGACAGCCTAATGAAAAACTGTTTTTT.

This clone was seen just once. This sequence joins TRBV11-2 and TRBJ1-1; the D is unclear. Trimming shortened V by 5 bases and J by 5 bases, and 18 bases separated the two germline ends. Per the germline V gene, CDR1 is SGHAT and CDR2 is FQNNGV. The CDR3 has 15 residues. CDR3 sequence: CASSAAAGAGTEAFF. For the CDR3, the DNA is TGTGCCAGCAGCGCCGCCGCGGGCGCGGGGACTGAAGCTTTCTTT.

The J gene is TRBJ1-3, the V gene TRBV5-1; 7 bases match TRBD1. This CDR3 region has 16 residues. Looked up from germline, CDR1 is SGHRS and CDR2 is YFSETQ. J gave up 0 bases and V 1 base, and 4 bases lay outside the gene matches. CDR3 DNA sequence: TGCGCCAGCAGCTTGTCGCAGGGGGGCTCTGGAAACACCATATATTTT. As protein: CASSLSQGGSGNTIYF.

V usage is TRBV7-6 and J usage is TRBJ2-2; 9 bases are a match to TRBD1. V dropped 0 bases and J dropped 3; count of bases not matched to a gene: 2. Germline CDR1 reads SGHVS; CDR2 reads FNYEAQ. The CDR3 contains 16 residues. DNA of the CDR3: TGTGCCAGCAGCTTAGCGAGGACAGGGGACACCGGGGAGCTGTTTTTT. Its translation is CASSLARTGDTGELFF.

The rearrangement links TRBV10-2 to TRBJ2-1, with 7 bases matching TRBD1. CDR1 and CDR2 from the germline V gene are WSHSY and SAAADI. The CDR3 sequence is 13 residues long. The V and J ends lost 6 bases and 4 bases, in that order; junction bases with no gene match: 3. This chain's CDR3 is CASRGTEYNEQFF. The DNA of the CDR3 is TGCGCCAGCAGGGGGACAGAGTACAATGAGCAGTTCTTC.

Here the CDR3 reads CASSLGIYSNQPQHF. CDR3 coding DNA: TGTGCCAGCAGTTTGGGCATTTATAGCAATCAGCCCCAGCATTTT. The chain combines TRBV27 with TRBJ1-5; D call uncertain. Germline V CDR1 and CDR2: MNHEY, SMNVEV (reference sequence). The V gene lost 3 bases and the J gene lost 0 bases, with 9 bases spanning the gap. This CDR3 contains 15 residues.